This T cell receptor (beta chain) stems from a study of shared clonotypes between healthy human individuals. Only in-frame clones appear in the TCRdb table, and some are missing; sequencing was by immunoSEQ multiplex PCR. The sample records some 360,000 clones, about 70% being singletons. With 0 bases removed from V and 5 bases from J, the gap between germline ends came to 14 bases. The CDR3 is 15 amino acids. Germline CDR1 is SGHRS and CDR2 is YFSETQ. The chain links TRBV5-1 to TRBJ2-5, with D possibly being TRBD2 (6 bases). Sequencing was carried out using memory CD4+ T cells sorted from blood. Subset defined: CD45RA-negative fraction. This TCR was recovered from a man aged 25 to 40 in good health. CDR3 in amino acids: CASSLVGSTGETQYF. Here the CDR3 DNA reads TGCGCCAGCAGCTTGGTCGGGAGTACTGGGGAGACCCAGTACTTC. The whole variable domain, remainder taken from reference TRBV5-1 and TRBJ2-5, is KAGVTQTPRYLIKTRGQQVTLSCSPISGHRSVSWYQQTPGQGLQFLFEYFSETQRNKGNFPGRFSGRQFSNSRSEMNVSTLELGDSALYLCASSLVGSTGETQYFGPGTRLLVL.